This T cell receptor beta chain originates from a study of regulatory T cells in long-lasting Graves disease. Time point given: newly diagnosed GD, antithyroid drugs for less than 3 months. The TCR library was made from RNA that had been extracted from PBMCs in TRIzol. Study results and limitations: Accuracy was perhaps lowered by the small sample size. The study found persistent patients shared more public clonotypes (roughly 2,500) than new patients (just over 950).

This clonotype was detected only a few times. As yet, its antigen is unknown. Germline values: CDR1 MNHEY, CDR2 SMNVEV (reference sequence). The CDR3 runs to 18 residues. Losses at the gene ends were 2 bases for V and 5 bases for J; bases not matched to a gene: 10. Library construction for TCR beta used iRepertoire HTBI primers and Arm-PCR of CDR3 regions. TCRdb processed the multiplex PCR reads anew with MiXCR; each CDR3 protein has one entry. The sample has about 540,000 distinct CDR3 sequences, approximately 13% seen once. The sample was also linked to a second study, of T cells in Graves' hyperthyroidism and ophthalmopathy. Per that paper: An initial round of RT-PCR targeting the TCR CDR3 relied on the HTBI primer set. The majority of expanded thyroid clonotypes above 0.001 also appeared in blood.

V and J are TRBV27 and TRBJ2-1, with TRBD2 matching 12 bases. The input for sequencing was peripheral blood mononuclear cells (PBMCs), taken at new diagnosis, from a patient treated with antithyroid drugs. The clonotype was recovered from a man aged 30 to 45 with Graves disease. The chain's CDR3 is CASSLGGLAGHWNNEQFF. Here the CDR3 DNA reads TGTGCCAGCAGTTTAGGGGGACTAGCGGGCCATTGGAACAATGAGCAGTTCTTC.